These T cell receptor beta chains were read from a single sample in a study of Ad26.COV2.S vaccination and SARS-CoV-2 variants. The assay was immunoSEQ multiplex PCR, and TCRdb's table has in-frame clones only and misses some. This sample has some 460,000 clones, with about 89% found just once. This material consisted of peripheral blood, taken in a trial of Ad26.COV2.S vaccine versus placebo. The receptors were gathered from a person aged 18 to 59 who received the Ad26.COV2.S COVID-19 vaccine or a placebo. Both conserved end residues are part of each CDR3. A D gene is named only where the DNA matches it firmly. Rows may omit the clone size; those that give it use once, few, many or a size class.

NA	TRBV3-1/TRBV3-2	TRBJ1-5	NA	TGTGCCAGCAGCCAAGATCGGGGTCAGCCCCAGCATTTT	CASSQDRGQPQHF
once	TRBV6-1	TRBJ1-2	NA	TGTGCCAGCAGTGAGATGGGGAATATCGGCTATGGCTACACCTTC	CASSEMGNIGYGYTF
NA	TRBV29-1	TRBJ1-2	NA	TGCAGCGTTGAATTTGCGAGGGGGACCTATGGCTACACCTTC	CSVEFARGTYGYTF
NA	TRBV6-5	TRBJ1-1	TRBD1	TGTGCCAGCAGTTACCGGGACAGGGGGCGTTACACTGAAGCTTTCTTT	CASSYRDRGRYTEAFF
NA	TRBV10-1	TRBJ1-6	NA	TGCCGGGACGGGCGCATACATTCACCCCTCCACTTT	CRDGRIHSPLHF
NA	TRBV10-2	TRBJ1-6	TRBD1	TGCGCCAGCAGGAAGATGGACAGGCCGAATTCACCCCTCCACTTT	CASRKMDRPNSPLHF
NA	TRBV9	TRBJ2-1	NA	TGTGCCAGCACTCCGGGAATAGCCTTGAATGAGCAGTTCTTC	CASTPGIALNEQFF
few	TRBV4-1	TRBJ1-3	NA	TGCGCCAGCAGCCAAGATAGAGGGTTTTCTGCTGGAAACACCATATATTTT	CASSQDRGFSAGNTIYF
NA	TRBV6-5	TRBJ1-6	NA	TGTGCCAGCAGTTATTTCAGGTCGGGTTCACCCCTCCACTTT	CASSYFRSGSPLHF
NA	TRBV5-1	TRBJ1-1	NA	TGCGCCAGCAGAATAGAGCGGCACACTGAAGCTTTCTTT	CASRIERHTEAFF
NA	TRBV21-1	TRBJ1-2	NA	TGTGCCAGCTCAACACTCGAAGCTAACTATGGCTACACCTTC	CASSTLEANYGYTF
NA	TRBV7-2	TRBJ1-1	TRBD1	TGTGCCAGCAGCTCCACGGGACAGGGTATAGGTGAAGCTTTCTTT	CASSSTGQGIGEAFF
NA	TRBV7-9	TRBJ1-1	TRBD1	TGTGCCAGCAGCTCCCGGAGAGGACAGGGACTTCTCGGCACTGAAGCTTTCTTT	CASSSRRGQGLLGTEAFF
NA	TRBV18	TRBJ2-7	NA	TGTGCCAGCGACGACGGTTCCTACGAGCAGTACTTC	CASDDGSYEQYF
NA	TRBV28	TRBJ1-2	NA	TGTGCCAGCAGGACAGCGAAGCGTTATGGCTACACCTTC	CASRTAKRYGYTF
NA	TRBV28	TRBJ1-1	NA	TGTGCCAGCAGTTTGATGGGGGGGGTAGAGGGCACTGAAGCTTTCTTT	CASSLMGGVEGTEAFF
NA	TRBV10-1	TRBJ2-3	NA	TGCGCCAGCAGACCCGGACACCAAGCCACAGATACGCAGTATTTT	CASRPGHQATDTQYF
NA	TRBV2	TRBJ1-5	TRBD1	TGTGCCAGCAGCGACGAGGGGCAGGGGGTCCAGCCCCAGCATTTT	CASSDEGQGVQPQHF
NA	TRBV19	TRBJ2-6	NA	TGTGCCAGTAGTATCCCCAGCGCATCCCCCTCTGGGGCCAACGTCCTGACTTTC	CASSIPSASPSGANVLTF
NA	TRBV7-3	TRBJ2-3	NA	TGTGCCAGCAGCGTAACGGACACAAGGGCGGGCACAGATACGCAGTATTTT	CASSVTDTRAGTDTQYF
NA	TRBV28	TRBJ2-7	TRBD2	TGTGCCAGCAGCCCGGGACTAGCGGGAGGTATCTACGAGCAGTACTTC	CASSPGLAGGIYEQYF
NA	TRBV2	TRBJ1-5	NA	TGTGCCAGCAGTCCGAGGGGATGGAGGAGGGGAAATCAGCCCCAGCATTTT	CASSPRGWRRGNQPQHF
NA	TRBV23-1	TRBJ1-1	NA	TGCGCCCTGCGGGGCGGCGAGGCTTTCTTT	CALRGGEAFF
once	TRBV27	TRBJ2-1	NA	TGTGCCAGCAAGGTTAGCGCGGGTTCCTACAATGAGCAGTTCTTC	CASKVSAGSYNEQFF
NA	TRBV19	TRBJ1-1	NA	TGTGCCAGTAGCGGGTACACTGAAGCTTTCTTT	CASSGYTEAFF
NA	TRBV25-1	TRBJ1-2	NA	TGTGCCAGCAGTGAATCCAGAGAAACTTGGCGTGGCTACACCTTC	CASSESRETWRGYTF
few	TRBV2	TRBJ1-6	NA	TGTGCCAGCAGTCAGGGAAGGAATTCACCCCTCCACTTT	CASSQGRNSPLHF
NA	TRBV6-5	TRBJ1-2	NA	TGTGCCAGCAGGGACAAATCGCTTAACTATGGCTACACCTTC	CASRDKSLNYGYTF
NA	TRBV9	TRBJ1-5	NA	TGTGCCAGCAGCGTAGACGGCAGGTATCAGCCCCAGCATTTT	CASSVDGRYQPQHF
NA	TRBV7-9	TRBJ2-2	NA	TGTGCCAGCAGCCCTACTCTCGTAAGGCCTGGCACCGGGGAGCTGTTTTTT	CASSPTLVRPGTGELFF
NA	TRBV9	TRBJ1-1	NA	TGTGCCAGCAGCGTAGGAGGCAGGGGCGCGGGAACTGAAGCTTTCTTT	CASSVGGRGAGTEAFF
NA	TRBV18	TRBJ2-5	NA	TGTGCCAGCTCACCTAGACAGTACCAAGAGACCCAGTACTTC	CASSPRQYQETQYF
NA	TRBV9	TRBJ2-3	NA	TGTGCCAGCAGCCCCCCCCTTGGAGGGGATACGCAGTATTTT	CASSPPLGGDTQYF
NA	TRBV11-2	TRBJ2-5	NA	TGTGCCAGCAGCTTAACAGCTATTGCGGAGACCCAGTACTTC	CASSLTAIAETQYF
NA	TRBV10-3	TRBJ1-1	NA	TGTGCCACGACGGGATCCCTGAACACTGAAGCTTTCTTT	CATTGSLNTEAFF
once	TRBV5-4	TRBJ2-5	NA	TGTGCCAGCAGCACGTTCCTTACAGGATGGGAGACCCAGTACTTC	CASSTFLTGWETQYF
NA	TRBV5-1	TRBJ1-4	NA	TGCGCCAGCAGCTTGGGCTTGGACGCTGCAACTAATGAAAAACTGTTTTTT	CASSLGLDAATNEKLFF
NA	TRBV27	TRBJ2-7	TRBD2	TGTGCCAGCAGTTTAGTAGCGGGAGAGCTCTACGAGCAGTACTTC	CASSLVAGELYEQYF
NA	TRBV27	TRBJ1-2	NA	TGTGCCAGCAGTGAGGACTTCAGGGTCTACACCTTC	CASSEDFRVYTF
NA	TRBV28	TRBJ1-4	TRBD1	TGTGCCAGCAGTACCCCCGGGACAGGCGCTGAAAAACTGTTTTTT	CASSTPGTGAEKLFF
NA	TRBV3-1/TRBV3-2	TRBJ2-2	NA	TGTGCCAGCAGACTCGAGGACAGAGCCACCGGGGAGCTGTTTTTT	CASRLEDRATGELFF
NA	TRBV30	TRBJ1-4	NA	TGTGCCTGGTCTACTATTCCAACTAATGAAAAACTGTTTTTT	CAWSTIPTNEKLFF
few	TRBV7-9	TRBJ2-2	TRBD1	TGTGCCAGCAGCCTACGGACAGGGGCCCATAACACCGGGGAGCTGTTTTTT	CASSLRTGAHNTGELFF
NA	TRBV5-1	TRBJ2-1	NA	TGCGCCAGCAGCTTGGCGGGGGAGCAGTTCTTC	CASSLAGEQFF
NA	TRBV30	TRBJ1-6	TRBD1	TGTGCCTGGCAACAGGGGCCTAGCTCCTATAATTCACCCCTCCACTTT	CAWQQGPSSYNSPLHF